The 23 T cell receptor beta chains presented below share a single source sample, sequenced in a study of blood T cell repertoires in COVID-19 (dated by TCRdb to about 2020). The protocol used for the library was the immunoSEQ multiplex PCR assay. Imported from immuneACCESS, the table was reduced by TCRdb to in-frame sequences with V and J called. These copies leave out some clones; in studies compared against another copy, an unresolved V gene accounts for under half, and the cause of the remainder is not known. The sample table contains around 300,000 clones; only one count was recorded for more than 75% of them. The ten largest clones take up about 2.2% of the sample. Sample: peripheral blood. The receptors here all came from a woman in her 30s who had recovered from COVID-19.

The chain recombines TRBV9 with TRBJ1-1; unclear D gene. The germline V gene has CDR1 SGDLS and CDR2 YYNGEE. Between the trimmed V and J ends, which lost 4 bases and 0 bases, there was a span of 10 bases. This CDR3 contains 14 residues. The CDR3 reads CASSPSSLNTEAFF. The DNA for the CDR3 is TGTGCCAGCAGCCCCTCTTCTCTGAACACTGAAGCTTTCTTT.

This clone was seen just once. The chain links TRBV5-4 to TRBJ2-7; a possible D gene is TRBD1 (6 bases). This CDR3 region has 12 residues. Germline CDR1 is SGHNT and CDR2 is YYREEE (reference sequence). The V gene lost 7 bases and the J gene lost 2 bases, with 10 bases spanning the gap. CDR3 in amino acids: CASGPGAYEQYF. The CDR3, as DNA: TGTGCCAGCGGACCAGGGGCCTACGAGCAGTACTTC.

The chain uses TRBV5-8 and TRBJ1-1; no clear D gene. The CDR3 length is 14 residues. Per germline, CDR1 SGHTS and CDR2 YDEGEE. V was cut by 1 base and J by 1 base, with 8 bases left in between. The CDR3 reads CASSLYAGNTEAFF. In DNA form, the CDR3 reads TGTGCCAGCAGCTTGTACGCGGGGAACACTGAAGCTTTCTTT.

The CDR3: CASMSPGERGYTF. The CDR3 DNA reads as TGTGCCAGCATGAGCCCAGGGGAACGTGGCTACACCTTC. The chain has TRBV6-5 and TRBJ1-2; possible D gene TRBD1, 6 bases. V shed 7 bases and J shed 7 bases, with 16 bases lying between them. The CDR3 runs to 13 residues. The germline gives CDR1 MNHEY, CDR2 SVGAGI.

The gene calls are TRBV7-6 and TRBJ2-1, with TRBD2 identical over 10 bases. Trimming took 5 bases from V and 10 from J; bases not matched to a gene: 11. Germline values: CDR1 SGHVS, CDR2 FNYEAQ. The CDR3 has 15 residues. CDR3 in amino acids: CASSLLAGVPSEQFF. The CDR3 nucleotides are TGTGCCAGCAGCCTCCTAGCGGGAGTCCCTAGCGAGCAGTTCTTC.

The chain joins TRBV6-2 or TRBV6-3 to TRBJ2-7; 9 bases agree with TRBD2. CDR1 MNHEY and CDR2 SVGEGT come from the germline V gene. Trimming removed 2 bases from V and 6 bases from J; junction bases left unmatched: 5. The CDR3 runs to 14 residues. The CDR3 coding sequence is TGTGCCAGCAGTTACGCGGGAGGGTCGGGCGAGCAGTACTTC. This gives the protein CASSYAGGSGEQYF.

This sequence joins TRBV9 and TRBJ2-1; perhaps TRBD2 as D (5 bases). Germline CDR1 reads SGDLS; CDR2 reads YYNGEE. The CDR3 contains 16 residues. Trimming took 0 bases from V and 7 from J, leaving 17 bases between them. The CDR3 loop is CASSVGGSGILNEQFF. CDR3 in DNA: TGTGCCAGCAGCGTAGGAGGGAGCGGTATTCTTAATGAGCAGTTCTTC.

In its sample, this clone was seen a few times. J is TRBJ1-2 and V is TRBV5-1; 7 nucleotides agree with TRBD1. Trimming removed 1 base from V and 2 bases from J; junction bases left unmatched: 5. CDR3 length equals 15 residues. Germline V gene lookup returns CDR1 SGHRS and CDR2 YFSETQ. For the CDR3, the DNA is TGCGCCAGCAGCTTGACGGGACAGTCGAACTATGGCTACACCTTC. Residues: CASSLTGQSNYGYTF.

The chain uses TRBV5-1 and TRBJ1-3; TRBD1 is a possible D gene (6 bases). Germline V gives CDR1 SGHRS, CDR2 YFSETQ. This CDR3 contains 14 residues. V dropped 4 bases and J dropped 7 bases, with 15 bases sitting between them. The CDR3 DNA sequence: TGCGCCAGCAGCACGGGGCAGGGGAAGAACACCATATATTTT. Translation gives CASSTGQGKNTIYF.

The V gene is TRBV13, the J gene TRBJ2-3, with D perhaps matching TRBD1 (6 bases). Germline V CDR1 and CDR2: PRHDT, FYEKMQ (reference sequence). The CDR3 runs to 16 residues. V dropped 5 bases and J dropped 0 bases, with 15 bases sitting between them. CDR3 nucleotide sequence: TGTGCCAGCAGCCCCTCTTGGGGGCGCAGCACAGATACGCAGTATTTT. Its translation: CASSPSWGRSTDTQYF.

The chain links TRBV5-1 to TRBJ2-7, with D possibly TRBD1 on 6 matching bases. Trimming took 4 bases from V and 2 from J, leaving 10 bases between them. The germline V gene has CDR1 SGHRS and CDR2 YFSETQ. The CDR3 has 13 residues. The CDR3 DNA reads TGCGCCAGCAGCCCCGGGACACCCTACGAGCAGTACTTC. It yields the protein CASSPGTPYEQYF.

The gene calls are TRBV7-2 and TRBJ2-7; D gene unclear. CDR3 length: 14 residues. V lost 5 bases to trimming and J lost 0 bases, with 11 bases between them. The germline V gene has CDR1 SGHTA and CDR2 FQGNSA. The CDR3 bases are TGTGCCAGCAGCCCAATAAGGAGCTCCTACGAGCAGTACTTC. Translation gives CASSPIRSSYEQYF.

The sample holds one count of this clone. V usage is TRBV4-1 and J usage is TRBJ2-3; possibly TRBD2 for D (5 bases). V shed 4 bases and J shed 3 bases, with 11 bases lying between them. The germline V gene has CDR1 MGHRA and CDR2 YSYEKL. The CDR3 has 14 amino acids. The CDR3 DNA follows: TGCGCCAGCAGCCTAGCGCCCCAAACAGATACGCAGTATTTT. Amino acid sequence: CASSLAPQTDTQYF.

The V call is TRBV7-5, the J call TRBJ1-3; TRBD1, the D gene given by the table, was not confirmed from the DNA. TRBV7-5 is flagged as a pseudogene. CDR3 length: 17 amino acids. CDR3: CARSLGYSHLSGNTIYF. CDR3 sequence (DNA): TGTGCCAGAAGCTTAGGATACAGTCACCTCTCTGGAAACACCATATATTTT.

The chain recombines TRBV28 with TRBJ1-2; TRBD1 might be the D (5 bases). The V gene lost 8 bases and the J gene lost 2 bases, with 15 bases spanning the gap. The germline V gene has CDR1 MDHEN and CDR2 SYDVKM. The CDR3 runs to 14 residues. CDR3 region: CASVDGGVNYGYTF. In nucleotides, the CDR3 is TGTGCCAGCGTTGACGGGGGGGTAAACTATGGCTACACCTTC.

This clone was observed once. The rearrangement uses TRBV28 and TRBJ2-7; 8 bases line up with TRBD1. Germline trimming cut 3 bases from V and 11 bases from J; bases unmatched to any gene: 6. CDR3 length equals 12 residues. The germline CDR1 and CDR2 sequences are MDHEN and SYDVKM. The CDR3 DNA sequence: TGTGCCAGCAGTTTCCAGACAGGGGAAAAGTACTTC. Its translation is CASSFQTGEKYF.

This sequence joins TRBV5-4 and TRBJ2-1; 7 nucleotides align to TRBD1. The CDR3 extends over 13 amino acids. In germline, CDR1 is SGHNT, CDR2 YYREEE (reference sequence). V was clipped by 1 base and J by 15 bases; unmatched bases: 10. The CDR3 bases are TGTGCCAGCAGCTTGTTAGGGGGCGCGGCGAGGTTCTTC. Protein sequence: CASSLLGGAARFF. The full variable domain, rest sourced from reference TRBV5-4 and TRBJ2-1, is ETGVTQSPTHLIKTRGQQVTLRCSSQSGHNTVSWYQQALGQGPQFIFQYYREEENGRGNFPPRFSGLQFPNYSSELNVNALELDDSALYLCASSLLGGAARFFGPGTRLTVL.

V and J are TRBV7-9 and TRBJ2-7; TRBD2 agrees at 7 bases. The V gene's germline CDR1 is SEHNR and CDR2 FQNEAQ (reference sequence). V trimming: 7 bases; J trimming: 2 bases; junction bases outside the gene matches: 8. The CDR3 totals 14 residues. CDR3: CASTPSGGTYEQYF. The CDR3 DNA sequence: TGTGCCAGCACCCCATCGGGGGGAACCTACGAGCAGTACTTC.

This chain uses TRBV5-4 with TRBJ2-2; D possibly corresponds to TRBD2 (6 bases). Germline CDR1 and CDR2: SGHNT and YYREEE (reference sequence). This CDR3 has 13 residues. Trimming took off 4 bases at V and 7 bases at J, with 11 bases between the two ends. CDR3 coding DNA: TGTGCCAGCAGCGGCGGGAAGAACGGGGAGCTGTTTTTT. Protein product: CASSGGKNGELFF.

V and J are TRBV30 and TRBJ2-7; 10 nucleotides match TRBD1. Germline assignment: CDR1 GTSNPN and CDR2 SVGIG (reference sequence). The CDR3 sequence is 14 residues long. J gave up 4 bases and V 1 base, and 4 bases lay outside the gene matches. CDR3 sequence (DNA): TGTGCCTGGAGTGGTGGGACAGGGGCATACGAGCAGTACTTC. It encodes CAWSGGTGAYEQYF.

The J gene is TRBJ1-2, the V gene TRBV2; TRBD1 might be the D (6 bases). Looked up from germline, CDR1 is SNHLY and CDR2 is FYNNEI. The CDR3 spans 13 residues. V gave up 9 bases and J gave up 2 bases, with 13 bases separating them. CDR3 loop: CARARTENYGYTF. The CDR3 DNA reads TGTGCCAGAGCCCGGACAGAGAACTATGGCTACACCTTC.

This clone was found a few times. This chain links TRBV6-4 with TRBJ2-1; D remains unclear. Between the trimmed V and J ends, which lost 3 bases and 5 bases, there was a span of 8 bases. This CDR3 has 13 amino acids. Germline CDR1 reads MRHNA; CDR2 reads SNTAGT. The CDR3 loop reads CASSEKENNEQFF. In DNA form, the CDR3 reads TGTGCCAGCAGTGAGAAAGAGAACAATGAGCAGTTCTTC.

V gene TRBV11-2 combines with J gene TRBJ2-7; TRBD2 might be the D (5 bases). Trimming took 5 bases from V and 3 from J, leaving 17 bases between them. In germline, CDR1 is SGHAT, CDR2 FQNNGV. The CDR3 spans 15 residues. The CDR3 nucleotides read TGTGCCAGCAGCGCAGGTTCCGGGATAAACTACGAGCAGTACTTC. It encodes CASSAGSGINYEQYF.